Sequencing of this T cell receptor (beta chain) was carried out in a study of shared clonotypes between healthy human individuals. Several immunoSEQ 96-well plates shared each subset's DNA, each plate a replicate. Here immunoSEQ multiplex PCR was the method, and the copy in TCRdb shows in-frame clones only, minus some. The sample has around 510,000 clones; approximately 95% are singletons. V was pared by 1 base and J by 0 bases, with 17 bases between. Germline V gives CDR1 MDHEN, CDR2 SYDVKM. The CDR3 is 18 amino acids. The TCR sequence derives from a woman aged 25-40 years in good health. The chain has TRBV28 and TRBJ2-3; D gene unclear. The sequencing input was naive CD4+ T cells sorted from blood. The subset was: CD45RA+ positively selected. The CDR3 loop reads CASSLLNLLRPSTDTQYF. The CDR3 region has the DNA TGTGCCAGCAGTTTATTAAATCTGTTGAGGCCAAGCACAGATACGCAGTATTTT.